Listed below are T cell receptor beta chains from one sample, sequenced in a study of OX40 agonist ivuxolimab in advanced cancers. Sequenced by immunoSEQ multiplex PCR; TCRdb stores in-frame clones only, minus some. The table records roughly 58,000 clones, 75% to 90% of them present only once. The sequencing used CD4+ or CD8+ T cells sorted from blood, collected in a trial of the OX40 agonist ivuxolimab. The receptors come from an adult with an advanced solid tumor such as melanoma, head and neck, liver or kidney cancer. Each CDR3 is given without its conserved first and last residue. A D gene is named only where the DNA matches it firmly.

>TRBV19|TRBD2|TRBJ2-5
ASSSLAGGRQETQY
>TRBV28|TRBD1|TRBJ1-1
ASSLLTGTGKEAF
>TRBV28|.|TRBJ1-1
ASSSFSEAF
>TRBV7-2|.|TRBJ1-4
ASSPGQSNEKLF
>TRBV7-2|TRBD1|TRBJ1-2
ASILQGGLSYT
>TRBV5-1|.|TRBJ1-5
ASSLAAGQPQH
>TRBV5-5|TRBD2|TRBJ2-3
ASSRPPGTGGGTDTQY
>TRBV28|.|TRBJ1-1
ASRSAAGAATEAF
>TRBV27|.|TRBJ2-7
ASSSGPDYGQY
>TRBV9|TRBD2|TRBJ2-1
ASSVGTSGGNEQF
>TRBV5-6|.|TRBJ1-2
ASSRLGGGYT
>TRBV7-2|TRBD2|TRBJ2-7
ASSPTPGLAGAYEQY
>TRBV5-6|.|TRBJ2-3
ASSLTLDTQY
>TRBV5-8|TRBD1|TRBJ1-1
ASSHKGQGNTEAF
>TRBV28|TRBD2|TRBJ2-1
ASSTFSGGPYNEQF
>TRBV14|TRBD2|TRBJ2-5
ASSPTPRTSGAGWETQY
>TRBV6-1|.|TRBJ2-1
ASSEQARGHPNNEQF
>TRBV7-2|.|TRBJ2-1
ASSPLSSYNEQF
>TRBV5-1|TRBD1|TRBJ1-2
ASSSGQGAGYGYT
>TRBV15|TRBD1|TRBJ2-4
ATSRDRDRVT
>TRBV27|TRBD1|TRBJ1-5
ASSFRGEPQH
>TRBV29-1|TRBD2|TRBJ2-7
SVGPSGSYEQY
>TRBV7-3|.|TRBJ2-1
ASSSSSGHHEGYNEQF
>TRBV6-5|.|TRBJ2-7
ATSRTSVTYEQY
>TRBV7-9|.|TRBJ1-3
ASSYGSVSGNTIY
>TRBV21-1|.|TRBJ1-2
ASSKKVTGGHGYT
>TRBV29-1|.|TRBJ2-2
SVEERSGTGELF
>TRBV19|.|TRBJ2-1
ASSNQRTNEQF